This TCR beta chain originates from a study of read filtering for tumor transcriptome and immune sequencing. Study as a whole: Revised staging placed eight or nine patients in R-ISS I, roughly 16 in II, 6 or 7 in III. TCR-mapped reads were about 4.05 to 11 million with IR-seq versus about 80 to 1273 with RNA-seq. Study observations and caveats: Without single-read clonotypes, shared clonotype proportions correlated more between IR-seq and RNA-seq.

This CDR3 has 15 residues. Germline V gene lookup returns CDR1 MGHRA and CDR2 YSYEKL. This clonotype occurred once. Its target is unknown. This likely came from a read error, as a far larger clone is one base away. The library was built from about 400 ng RNA with molecular barcoded adaptors for alpha/delta and beta/gamma chains. TCRdb re-called the reads through MiXCR, storing one row per CDR3 protein. This sample has about 6,000 distinct CDR3 sequences, with about 20% found just once. This sequence originates from a donor aged 40 or older with multiple myeloma. This chain connects TRBV4-1 to TRBJ2-3; 9 bases map to TRBD2. The source material was a population of CD138-negative cells sorted from bone marrow. The CDR3 loop is CAGSQEAGGSDTQYF. CDR3 nucleotide sequence: TGCGCCGGCAGCCAAGAAGCGGGGGGATCAGATACGCAGTATTTT.